A single sample gave rise to the 24 T cell receptor beta chains below, sequenced in a study of early stage breast cancer tumors. TCRdb's copy holds only in-frame clones and misses some; the assay was immunoSEQ multiplex PCR. The sample lists approximately 14,000 clones, approximately 84% occurring once. Sequencing was performed on normal breast tissue next to the tumor. The receptors derive from a person in their twenties or thirties with breast cancer.

The chain has TRBV2 and TRBJ2-5; D gene uncertain. CDR3 size: 11 residues. The ends were cut back, 3 bases at V and 5 bases at J, with 4 bases in the middle. The germline CDR1 and CDR2 sequences are SNHLY and FYNNEI. The CDR3 reads CASSDFETQYF. The CDR3 DNA follows: TGTGCCAGCAGTGATTTTGAGACCCAGTACTTC.

This clone was detected only once. This chain connects TRBV30 to TRBJ2-7; the match to TRBD2 covers 11 bases. CDR3 size: 14 residues. The J segment lost 3 bases and the V segment lost 7 bases, leaving 8 bases of the junction unmatched. Germline V gene data show CDR1 as GTSNPN and CDR2 as SVGIG (reference sequence). CDR3 residues: CASSIGLAGYEQYF. The CDR3, as DNA: TGTGCCTCCTCGATAGGACTAGCGGGCTACGAGCAGTACTTC.

The V and J genes are TRBV4-2 and TRBJ2-2; D call uncertain. CDR3 length: 14 amino acids. The germline V gene encodes CDR1 LGHNA and CDR2 YNFKEQ. The V end lost 0 bases, the J end lost 1 base, and 3 bases lay between the germline ends. CDR3 sequence (DNA): TGTGCCAGCAGCCAAGATAAGAACACCGGGGAGCTGTTTTTT. It yields the protein CASSQDKNTGELFF.

J is TRBJ2-1 and V is TRBV6-4; 14 bases map to TRBD2. The ends lost 3 bases at V and 3 bases at J; junction bases unmatched: 4. Germline lookup yields CDR1 MRHNA and CDR2 SNTAGT. This CDR3 region has 17 residues. CDR3 in DNA: TGTGCCAGCAGTGAACGAGGGACTAGCGGGGGCTACAATGAGCAGTTCTTC. Amino acid sequence: CASSERGTSGGYNEQFF.

The chain combines TRBV2 with TRBJ2-7; D may match TRBD1 or TRBD2 (5 bases each). Germline V gene lookup returns CDR1 SNHLY and CDR2 FYNNEI. V dropped 6 bases and J dropped 2 bases, with 14 bases sitting between them. This CDR3 region has 14 residues. CDR3 sequence reads: CASRSGTVTYEQYF. In DNA form, the CDR3 reads TGTGCCAGCAGGTCCGGGACGGTGACCTACGAGCAGTACTTC.

J is TRBJ2-5 and V is TRBV6-5, with 9 bases lining up with TRBD1. Losses at the gene ends were 2 bases for V and 5 bases for J; bases not matched to a gene: 9. Germline loops: CDR1 MNHEY, CDR2 SVGAGI. The length of the CDR3 is 16 residues. The chain's CDR3 is CASSYQYRGRRETQYF. CDR3 coding DNA: TGTGCCAGCAGTTACCAGTACAGGGGGCGACGGGAGACCCAGTACTTC.

The chain has TRBV30 and TRBJ1-2; 7 bases are shared with TRBD1. The CDR3 loop spans 15 amino acids. Per the germline V gene, CDR1 is GTSNPN and CDR2 is SVGIG (reference sequence). Trimming at V came to 1 base and at J to 8 bases, leaving 13 bases not matched to a gene. The CDR3 nucleotides read TGTGCCTGGAGTGCAGATGCTTCAGGGGGTGAAGGCTACACCTTC. Encoded protein: CAWSADASGGEGYTF.

The chain links TRBV10-2 to TRBJ2-1; D is unresolved. Trimming stripped 5 bases from V and 6 bases from J, with 11 bases between. Per germline, CDR1 WSHSY and CDR2 SAAADI. The CDR3 is made up of 13 amino acids. In DNA form, the CDR3 reads TGCGCCAGCAGTTTTCTACTGAGCAATGAGCAGTTCTTC. It yields the protein CASSFLLSNEQFF.

The CDR3 DNA reads TGTGCCAGCAGCTCGGGACAGCAGACCTACAATGAGCAGTTCTTC. It is translated as CASSSGQQTYNEQFF. This chain links TRBV9 with TRBJ2-1; 7 bases are a match to TRBD1. With V trimmed by 4 bases and J by 2 bases, 6 bases remained unmatched. The CDR3 contains 15 residues. Germline assignment: CDR1 SGDLS and CDR2 YYNGEE.

The chain uses TRBV5-1 and TRBJ2-2, with D possibly TRBD1 on 5 matching bases. The CDR3 is 16 amino acids. V dropped 0 bases and J dropped 4 bases, with 13 bases sitting between them. Germline loops: CDR1 SGHRS, CDR2 YFSETQ. The chain's CDR3 is CASSLAFGQVTGELFF. DNA of the CDR3: TGCGCCAGCAGCTTGGCCTTCGGACAAGTCACCGGGGAGCTGTTTTTT.

V gene TRBV4-3 combines with J gene TRBJ2-3; tentatively, D is TRBD1 (6 bases). Germline assignment: CDR1 LGHNA and CDR2 YSLEER. V lost 1 base to trimming and J lost 2 bases, with 13 bases between them. This CDR3 comprises 16 residues. CDR3 residues: CASSQGGQEATDTQYF. In DNA, the CDR3 is TGCGCCAGCAGCCAAGGGGGGCAGGAGGCCACAGATACGCAGTATTTT.

Only one count was recorded for this clone. This chain connects TRBV18 to TRBJ2-1, with D perhaps matching TRBD2 (5 bases). This CDR3 is built from 17 residues. Trimming pared 2 bases from V and 8 bases from J, leaving 22 bases between. Germline-derived CDR1 and CDR2 are KGHSH and LQKENI. The CDR3 here is CASSPSRGPNKNDEQFF. In DNA form, the CDR3 reads TGTGCCAGCTCACCATCCCGAGGGCCGAATAAAAATGATGAGCAGTTCTTC.

The chain joins TRBV6-6 to TRBJ1-5; D not certain. V gave up 1 base and J gave up 0 bases, with 10 bases separating them. Per the germline V gene, CDR1 is MNHNY and CDR2 is SVGAGI (reference sequence). This CDR3 is built from 16 residues. The CDR3 DNA sequence: TGTGCCAGCAGTTACTTGAGTCAGCCTAGCAATCAGCCCCAGCATTTT. Translation gives CASSYLSQPSNQPQHF.

The chain couples TRBV2 to TRBJ2-7; a weak D match, TRBD2 (6 bases). The length of the CDR3 is 14 residues. In germline, CDR1 is SNHLY, CDR2 FYNNEI. V was shortened by 4 bases and J by 1 base, with 11 bases between the two germline ends. The CDR3 DNA sequence: TGTGCCAGCAGTGTGATTAGCGGATCCTACGAGCAGTACTTC. This translates into CASSVISGSYEQYF.

J is TRBJ1-4 and V is TRBV5-1; D gene uncertain. The germline gives CDR1 SGHRS, CDR2 YFSETQ. This CDR3 contains 16 residues. Trimming left V 0 bases short and J 0 bases short, with 9 bases between. The CDR3 region is CASSLDRTATNEKLFF. CDR3 coding DNA: TGCGCCAGCAGCTTGGACCGGACGGCAACTAATGAAAAACTGTTTTTT.

V and J are TRBV5-5 and TRBJ2-7; no definite D call. The CDR3 runs to 14 residues. Germline loops: CDR1 SGHKS, CDR2 YYEKEE (reference sequence). The ends were cut back, 4 bases at V and 2 bases at J, with 13 bases in the middle. The CDR3 coding sequence is TGTGCCAGCAGCGTATACACGACCCCCTACGAGCAGTACTTC. It is translated as CASSVYTTPYEQYF.

The rearrangement uses TRBV5-4 and TRBJ2-7; D tentatively reads TRBD1 or TRBD2 (6 bases each). Germline assignment: CDR1 SGHNT and CDR2 YYREEE (reference sequence). V was cut by 1 base and J by 7 bases, with 18 bases left in between. CDR3 length equals 15 residues. This chain's CDR3 is CASSLRWGAGNEQYF. CDR3 DNA: TGTGCCAGCAGCTTGAGGTGGGGGGCGGGTAATGAGCAGTACTTC.

This sequence joins TRBV6-5 and TRBJ1-2; TRBD1 might be the D (5 bases). Trimming took 6 bases from V and 8 from J, leaving 16 bases between them. Germline V lookup: CDR1 MNHEY, CDR2 SVGAGI. The CDR3 extends over 13 amino acids. CDR3 coding DNA: TGTGCCAGCAGCACAGGACCATTAGGAGGCTACACCTTC. Its protein product is CASSTGPLGGYTF.

The CDR3 DNA sequence: TGTGCCAGTAGTATAATCAAGAATGAGCAGTTCTTC. This codes for CASSIIKNEQFF. This chain uses TRBV19 with TRBJ2-1; D ambiguous. CDR1 is LNHDA, CDR2 SQIVND, per germline (reference sequence). The CDR3 spans 12 residues. With 2 bases removed from V and 7 bases from J, the gap between germline ends came to 6 bases. The full variable domain, rest sourced from reference TRBV19 and TRBJ2-1, is DGGITQSPKYLFRKEGQNVTLSCEQNLNHDAMYWYRQDPGQGLRLIYYSQIVNDFQKGDIAEGYSVSREKKESFPLTVTSAQKNPTAFYLCASSIIKNEQFFGPGTRLTVL.

The rearrangement uses TRBV27 and TRBJ2-3; 10 bases fit TRBD2. The CDR3 runs to 14 residues. Per the germline V gene, CDR1 is MNHEY and CDR2 is SMNVEV (reference sequence). V dropped 5 bases and J dropped 1; count of bases not matched to a gene: 0. The CDR3 spells CASSLAGGTDTQYF. CDR3 nucleotide sequence: TGTGCCAGCAGTCTAGCGGGAGGCACAGATACGCAGTATTTT.

The chain carries TRBV19 and TRBJ2-4; 11 nucleotides align to TRBD2. Looked up from germline, CDR1 is LNHDA and CDR2 is SQIVND (reference sequence). Unmatched junction bases numbered 8, after V lost 4 bases and J lost 9 bases. CDR3 length: 15 amino acids. In DNA form, the CDR3 reads TGTGCCAGTAGTAGATCACTAGCGGGAGTTGTCATTCAGTACTTC. Translated, it gives CASSRSLAGVVIQYF.

Points on this clone: The identical CDR3 is also encoded by other nucleotide sequences in the sample. The CDR3 loop reads CASSLSDTGGQYF. The CDR3, as DNA: TGCGCCAGCAGCTTATCCGACACGGGGGGGCAGTACTTC. The chain carries TRBV5-1 and TRBJ2-7; the match to TRBD2 covers 7 bases. Germline CDR1 is SGHRS and CDR2 is YFSETQ. V shed 2 bases and J 9 bases; nucleotides not matched to a gene: 8. This CDR3 region has 13 residues.

The table lists this clone with a few counts. The chain carries TRBV27 and TRBJ1-1; no firm D call. V was clipped by 2 bases and J by 6 bases, with 13 bases between them. CDR3 length equals 14 residues. Looked up from germline, CDR1 is MNHEY and CDR2 is SMNVEV (reference sequence). The CDR3 coding sequence is TGTGCCAGCAGTTTAGATCAAGATTATCCTGAAGCTTTCTTT. Protein: CASSLDQDYPEAFF.

J is TRBJ2-2 and V is TRBV21-1; no check of the table's D call, TRBD2, against the DNA was made. TRBV21-1 is reported as a pseudogene. The CDR3 consists of 15 residues. CDR3 loop: CASSASGANTGELFF. In DNA, the CDR3 is TGTGCCAGCAGCGCTAGCGGCGCGAACACCGGGGAGCTGTTTTTT.